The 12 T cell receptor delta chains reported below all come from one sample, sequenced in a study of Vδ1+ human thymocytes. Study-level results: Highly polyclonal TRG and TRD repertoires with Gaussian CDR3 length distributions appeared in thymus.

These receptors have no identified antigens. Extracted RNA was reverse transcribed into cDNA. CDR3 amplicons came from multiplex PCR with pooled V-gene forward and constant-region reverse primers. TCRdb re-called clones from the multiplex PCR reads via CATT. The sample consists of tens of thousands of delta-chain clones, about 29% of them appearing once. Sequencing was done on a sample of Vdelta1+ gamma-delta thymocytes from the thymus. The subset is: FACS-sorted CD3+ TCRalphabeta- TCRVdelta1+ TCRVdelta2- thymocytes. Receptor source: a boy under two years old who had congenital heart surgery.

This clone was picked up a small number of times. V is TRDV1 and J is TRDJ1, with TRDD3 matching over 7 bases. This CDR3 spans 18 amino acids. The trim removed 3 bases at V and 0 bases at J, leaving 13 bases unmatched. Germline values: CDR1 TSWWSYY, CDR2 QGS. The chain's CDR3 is CALGEVRIRHPYTDKLIF. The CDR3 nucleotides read TGTGCTCTTGGGGAGGTGAGGATACGCCATCCGTACACCGATAAACTCATCTTT.

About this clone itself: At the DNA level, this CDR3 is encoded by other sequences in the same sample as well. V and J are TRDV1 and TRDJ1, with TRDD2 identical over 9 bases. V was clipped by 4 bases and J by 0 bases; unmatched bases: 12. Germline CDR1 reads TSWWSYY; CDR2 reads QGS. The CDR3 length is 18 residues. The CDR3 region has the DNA TGTGCTCTTGGGGCCCTTCCTACGTCTGGGGACTACACCGATAAACTCATCTTT. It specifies CALGALPTSGDYTDKLIF.

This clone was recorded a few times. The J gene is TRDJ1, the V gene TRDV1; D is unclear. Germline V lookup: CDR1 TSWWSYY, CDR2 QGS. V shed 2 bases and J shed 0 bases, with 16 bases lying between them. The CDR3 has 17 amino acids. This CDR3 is CALGEIWAGAYTDKLIF. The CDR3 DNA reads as TGTGCTCTTGGGGAAATTTGGGCCGGGGCCTACACCGATAAACTCATCTTT.

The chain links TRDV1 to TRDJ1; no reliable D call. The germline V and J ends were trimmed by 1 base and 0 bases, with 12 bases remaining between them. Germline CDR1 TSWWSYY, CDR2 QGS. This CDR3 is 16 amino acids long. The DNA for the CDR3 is TGTGCTCTTGGGGAACCTCGGAGCCCTTACACCGATAAACTCATCTTT. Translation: CALGEPRSPYTDKLIF.

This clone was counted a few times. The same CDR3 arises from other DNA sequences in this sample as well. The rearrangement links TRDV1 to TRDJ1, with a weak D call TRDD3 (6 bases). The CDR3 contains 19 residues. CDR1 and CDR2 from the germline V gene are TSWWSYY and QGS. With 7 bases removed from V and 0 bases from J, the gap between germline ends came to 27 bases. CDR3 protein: CALETGGVLGRGYTDKLIF. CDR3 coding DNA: TGTGCTCTTGAAACGGGAGGTGTACTGGGTAGGGGGTACACCGATAAACTCATCTTT.

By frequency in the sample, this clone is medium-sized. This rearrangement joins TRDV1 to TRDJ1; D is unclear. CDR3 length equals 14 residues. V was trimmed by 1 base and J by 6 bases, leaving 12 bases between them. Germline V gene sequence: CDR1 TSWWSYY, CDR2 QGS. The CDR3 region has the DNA TGTGCTCTTGGGGAACGTCCCGGAATAAATAAACTCATCTTT. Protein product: CALGERPGINKLIF.

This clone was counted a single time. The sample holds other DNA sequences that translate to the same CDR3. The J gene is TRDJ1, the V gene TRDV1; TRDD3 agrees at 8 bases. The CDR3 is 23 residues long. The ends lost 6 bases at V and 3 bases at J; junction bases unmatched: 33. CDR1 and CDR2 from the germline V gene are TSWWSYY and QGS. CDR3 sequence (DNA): TGTGCTCTTGGAGGCTCTTCCTCCGACGGCCCTGGGGGAGGATCGGGTCCGTCCGATAAACTCATCTTT. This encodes CALGGSSSDGPGGGSGPSDKLIF.

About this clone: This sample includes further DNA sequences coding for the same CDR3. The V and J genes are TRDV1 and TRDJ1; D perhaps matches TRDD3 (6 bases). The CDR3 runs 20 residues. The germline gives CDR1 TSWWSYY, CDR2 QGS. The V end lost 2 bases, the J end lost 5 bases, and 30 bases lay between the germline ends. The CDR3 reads CALGENTGLRRGLRFDKLIF. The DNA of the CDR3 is TGTGCTCTTGGGGAAAATACTGGCCTACGGCGGGGATTACGTTTTGATAAACTCATCTTT.

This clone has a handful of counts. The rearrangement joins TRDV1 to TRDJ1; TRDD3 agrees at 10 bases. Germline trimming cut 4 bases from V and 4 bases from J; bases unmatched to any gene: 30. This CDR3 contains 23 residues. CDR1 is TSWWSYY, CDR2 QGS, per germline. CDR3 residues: CALGAPSMPTITLGGYASDKLIF. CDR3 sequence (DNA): TGTGCTCTTGGGGCCCCAAGTATGCCTACTATAACGTTGGGGGGATACGCTAGCGATAAACTCATCTTT.

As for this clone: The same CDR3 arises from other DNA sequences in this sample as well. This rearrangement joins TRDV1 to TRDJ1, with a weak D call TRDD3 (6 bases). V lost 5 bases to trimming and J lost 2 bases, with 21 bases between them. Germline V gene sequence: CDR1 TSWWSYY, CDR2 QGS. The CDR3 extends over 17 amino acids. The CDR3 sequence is CALGNLPRGFNTDKLIF. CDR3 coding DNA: TGTGCTCTTGGGAATCTCCCCCGGGGATTTAATACCGATAAACTCATCTTT.

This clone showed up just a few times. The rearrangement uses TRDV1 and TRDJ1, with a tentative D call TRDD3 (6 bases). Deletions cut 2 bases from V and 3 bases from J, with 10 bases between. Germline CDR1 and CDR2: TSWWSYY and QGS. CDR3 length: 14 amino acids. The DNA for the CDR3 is TGTGCTCTTGGGGAAGGGAGGATACCCGATAAACTCATCTTT. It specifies CALGEGRIPDKLIF.

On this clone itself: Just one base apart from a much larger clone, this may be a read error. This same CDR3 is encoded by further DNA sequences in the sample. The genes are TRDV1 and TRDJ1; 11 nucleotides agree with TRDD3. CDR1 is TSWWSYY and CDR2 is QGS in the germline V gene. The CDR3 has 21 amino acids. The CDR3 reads CALGELRLAWGIRTDTDKLIF. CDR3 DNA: TGTGCTCTTGGGGAACTAAGGTTGGCGTGGGGGATACGGACCGACACCGATAAACTCATCTTC.